Listed below are T cell receptor beta chains from one sample, sequenced in a study of circulating and synovial CD4+ cells in juvenile arthritis. Here immunoSEQ multiplex PCR was the method, and the copy in TCRdb shows in-frame clones only, minus some. Altogether about 34,000 clones are present, over 95% being singletons, with the ten largest covering about 0.19%. Sequencing input: CD4+ T cells from blood. The receptor set was obtained from a human donor with juvenile idiopathic arthritis. Each CDR3 is given with its conserved first and last residue. The order of the fields is clone size, D gene, J gene, V gene, CDR3 DNA, CDR3 protein. D genes are given only for firm matches. Not all rows give a size; the values are once, few, many and, for expanded clones, a class.

.,.,TRBJ2-1,TRBV5-3,TGTGCCAGAAGCTTTGGGGCTGAGCAGTTCTTC,CARSFGAEQFF
.,.,TRBJ1-1,TRBV29-1,TGCAGTGTGCACCGACGATGGGGGGACACTGAAGCTTTCTTT,CSVHRRWGDTEAFF
once,.,TRBJ2-5,TRBV9,TGTGCCAGCAGCGTAGGACGAGGCGGGACCTACCAAGAGACCCAGTACTTC,CASSVGRGGTYQETQYF
once,.,TRBJ2-5,TRBV5-1,TGCGCCAGCAGCCCCCCCTCTGAGACCCAGTACTTC,CASSPPSETQYF
.,.,TRBJ1-2,TRBV11-2,TGTGCCAGCAGCTTCCGTCAGGGGAGGGATGGCTACACCTTC,CASSFRQGRDGYTF
.,.,TRBJ2-7,TRBV11-2,TGTGCCAGCAGCATACCTTTTAGGGGGAGAGCCTACGAGCAGTACTTC,CASSIPFRGRAYEQYF
once,TRBD2,TRBJ2-1,TRBV28,TGTGCCAGCAGCTTAGGACTAGCGGGAGGCAATGAGCAGTTCTTC,CASSLGLAGGNEQFF
.,TRBD2,TRBJ2-1,TRBV5-4,TGTGCCAGCAGCTTGGGGACTAGCGGATCCTACAATGAGCAGTTCTTC,CASSLGTSGSYNEQFF
.,.,TRBJ1-2,TRBV23-1,TGCGCCAGCAGTCAATCGGTTAAGGGGCTGCACTATGGCTACACCTTC,CASSQSVKGLHYGYTF
.,.,TRBJ1-3,TRBV28,TGTGCCAGCAGTTTATTGACTCAGAGCTCTGGAAACACCATATATTTT,CASSLLTQSSGNTIYF
.,TRBD1,TRBJ1-3,TRBV25-1,TGTGCCAGCGGAAAAGGGGGCCTCTCTGGAAACACCATATATTTT,CASGKGGLSGNTIYF
.,TRBD2,TRBJ2-7,TRBV28,TGTGCCAGCAGTTTGGGAGGGGCGTTCTCCTACGAGCAGTACTTC,CASSLGGAFSYEQYF
.,TRBD1,TRBJ2-7,TRBV2,TGTGCCAGCCCCTTGGGACAGGGGTTGAACTTC,CASPLGQGLNF
.,.,TRBJ1-2,TRBV2,TGTGCCAGCAGTGACAGGGGTATCAATGGCTACACCTTC,CASSDRGINGYTF
once,.,TRBJ2-3,TRBV10-3,TGTGCCATCAGCGGGAGAACTGGTATCGGAGTCTCAGATACGCAGTATTTT,CAISGRTGIGVSDTQYF
.,.,TRBJ1-1,TRBV28,TGTGCCAGCACCCAGGAAACTGAAGCTTTCTTT,CASTQETEAFF
.,TRBD2,TRBJ2-5,TRBV15,TGTGCCACCAGCAGAGAGGGCGAGCGGGGGGGCAGAGAGACCCAGTACTTC,CATSREGERGGRETQYF
.,TRBD1,TRBJ2-7,TRBV28,TGTGCCAGCAGTTCCGGGACAGGCTGGAACGAGCAGTACTTC,CASSSGTGWNEQYF
.,TRBD2,TRBJ2-1,TRBV7-2,TGTGCCAGCAGCTTATCCTCAGCGGGGACGGGATACAATGAGCAGTTCTTC,CASSLSSAGTGYNEQFF
.,TRBD1,TRBJ1-2,TRBV25-1,TGTGCCAGCAGTGGTGACAGGGGCTATGGCTACACCTTC,CASSGDRGYGYTF
once,.,TRBJ1-6,TRBV4-3,TGCGCCAGCAGCCAAGATCACAGGCTCCCCAATTCCCCCCTCCACTTT,CASSQDHRLPNSPLHF
.,.,TRBJ2-4,TRBV14,TGTGCCAGCAGCCAAGGGGGACTGACCTTAGCCAAAAACATTCAGTACTTC,CASSQGGLTLAKNIQYF
once,.,TRBJ2-7,TRBV7-4,TGTGCCAGCAGCTCCGATTGGGGGGGGCAGAGGTCCTACGAGCAGTACTTC,CASSSDWGGQRSYEQYF
.,.,TRBJ2-5,TRBV20-1,TGCAGTGCTAGTAAAGAGACCCAGTACTTC,CSASKETQYF
.,TRBD2,TRBJ2-3,TRBV7-6,TGTGCCAGCAGCTTACCCCCAGCGGGGGTCAACACAGATACGCAGTATTTT,CASSLPPAGVNTDTQYF
.,TRBD1,TRBJ2-7,TRBV29-1,TGCAGCGTTGAACCAGGGACAGTATACTCCTACGAGCAGTACTTC,CSVEPGTVYSYEQYF
.,TRBD1,TRBJ2-2,TRBV7-9,TGTGCCAGCAGCTTATCCGGACAGGACGCGAACACCGGGGAGCTGTTTTTT,CASSLSGQDANTGELFF
.,TRBD2,TRBJ2-3,TRBV5-1,TGCGCCAGCAGCTTGGAGGGAGGGAGTGCAGATACGCAGTATTTT,CASSLEGGSADTQYF
.,TRBD2,TRBJ2-2,TRBV5-1,TGCGCCAGCAGCCTCGGGACTAGCAGAACCGGGGAGCTGTTTTTT,CASSLGTSRTGELFF
.,TRBD2,TRBJ2-3,TRBV7-2,TGTGCCAGCAGCCCCGGGACTAGCGGGGGCACAGATACGCAGTATTTT,CASSPGTSGGTDTQYF
.,.,TRBJ1-6,TRBV6-6,TGTGCCGTCCGGGACTGGGATAATTCACCCCTCCACTTT,CAVRDWDNSPLHF
.,.,TRBJ2-1,TRBV5-8,TGTGCCACCACCCGGGTCAATGAGCAGTTCTTC,CATTRVNEQFF
once,TRBD1,TRBJ2-7,TRBV2,TGTGCCAGCAGTACAGGGGCCTACGAGCAGTACTTC,CASSTGAYEQYF
.,.,TRBJ1-4,TRBV5-1,TGCGCCAGCAGCCTTCAACCCGGGACAAATGAAAAACTGTTTTTT,CASSLQPGTNEKLFF
.,TRBD1,TRBJ1-2,TRBV5-4,TGTGCCAGCAGCCAACGGGACAGTGGGGAGCGGGGCTACACCTTC,CASSQRDSGERGYTF
.,TRBD1,TRBJ1-2,TRBV19,TGTGCCAGTAGTCAAGGACAGGGAAAATACTATGGCTACACCTTC,CASSQGQGKYYGYTF
.,.,TRBJ2-1,TRBV18,TGTGCCAGCTCACCTGGCAACTACAATGAGCAGTTCTTC,CASSPGNYNEQFF
.,TRBD2,TRBJ2-3,TRBV7-6,TGTGCCAGCAGCTTATTAGCGGGAGGCGGGACTAGCACAGATACGCAGTATTTT,CASSLLAGGGTSTDTQYF
.,TRBD2,TRBJ2-3,TRBV13,TGTGCCAGCAGCTCCGGGACTAGCGGGAGGGCCACAGATACGCAGTATTTT,CASSSGTSGRATDTQYF
.,TRBD2,TRBJ2-7,TRBV10-3,TGTGCCACCCAACTAGCGGGAGAGGGCGAGCAGTACTTC,CATQLAGEGEQYF
.,.,TRBJ2-1,TRBV6-1,TGTGCCAGCGGTCGGGGTGGCTACAATGGGCAGTTCTTC,CASGRGGYNGQFF
.,TRBD1,TRBJ1-5,TRBV5-1,TGCGCCAGCAGCCTCACAGGGGGCAAGGGCAATCAGCCCCAGCATTTT,CASSLTGGKGNQPQHF
.,.,TRBJ2-7,TRBV21-1,TGTGCCAGCAGCGGAGACACAGGGGGCATCTACGAGCAGTACTTC,CASSGDTGGIYEQYF
.,TRBD1,TRBJ2-3,TRBV5-1,TGCGCCAGCAGCTCCGCAGGGGGCGGAGATACGCAGTATTTT,CASSSAGGGDTQYF
.,.,TRBJ1-1,TRBV7-2,TGTGCCAGCAGCTTACTACAGGGAGTAGAAGCTTTCTTT,CASSLLQGVEAFF
.,.,TRBJ2-3,TRBV6-4,TGTGCCAGCAGTGGTCAGGGAACAGATACGCAGTATTTT,CASSGQGTDTQYF
.,TRBD2,TRBJ2-7,TRBV5-6,TGTGCCAGCAGCTCGACTAGCGGGTCTTACGAGCAGTACTTC,CASSSTSGSYEQYF
.,TRBD1,TRBJ2-5,TRBV29-1,TGCAGCGTCACGACAGGGGGCGAGACCCAGTACTTC,CSVTTGGETQYF
few,.,TRBJ2-3,TRBV10-3,TGTGCCATCAGTGCCGGGACTCCCACAGATACGCAGTATTTT,CAISAGTPTDTQYF
.,TRBD2,TRBJ2-5,TRBV6-1,TGTGCCAGCAGTGAGTGGGGGAGGGACCAAGAGACCCAGTACTTC,CASSEWGRDQETQYF
.,TRBD2,TRBJ2-5,TRBV19,TGTGCCAGTCGGGCGGGGGGCAGAGAGACCCAGTACTTC,CASRAGGRETQYF